There are a few counts of the clone carrying this T cell receptor (beta chain). Its antigen is unknown. This entry comes from a study of spatial heterogeneity in lung cancer. Germline CDR1 and CDR2: SGHVS and FQNEAQ. Trimming shortened V by 6 bases and J by 5 bases, and 19 bases separated the two germline ends. CDR3 length equals 16 residues. Overall study results and limits: Follow-up blood showed ubiquitous expanded tumor TCRs less than blood at resection did.

Time point reported: sample taken at primary tumor resection. From tumor, nontumor lung or frozen PBMC, whole RNA was taken unsorted for sequencing. TCR cDNA molecules were tagged individually, and each one carried a unique molecular identifier. TCRdb ran MiXCR on the 5' RACE reads and lists one entry per CDR3 protein. This sample yields some 8,700 distinct CDR3 sequences, of which 7.8% are seen a single time; around 27% belongs to the top ten. The clonotype originates from a female donor with early-stage non-small cell lung cancer. The chain links TRBV7-8 to TRBJ1-4; D possibly corresponds to TRBD1 (5 bases). Sequencing was performed on PBMCs, taken at surgery. This CDR3 is CASSLLSRGRNEKLFF. The CDR3 coding sequence is TGTGCCAGCAGTCTTCTTTCGAGGGGTCGGAATGAAAAACTGTTTTTT.